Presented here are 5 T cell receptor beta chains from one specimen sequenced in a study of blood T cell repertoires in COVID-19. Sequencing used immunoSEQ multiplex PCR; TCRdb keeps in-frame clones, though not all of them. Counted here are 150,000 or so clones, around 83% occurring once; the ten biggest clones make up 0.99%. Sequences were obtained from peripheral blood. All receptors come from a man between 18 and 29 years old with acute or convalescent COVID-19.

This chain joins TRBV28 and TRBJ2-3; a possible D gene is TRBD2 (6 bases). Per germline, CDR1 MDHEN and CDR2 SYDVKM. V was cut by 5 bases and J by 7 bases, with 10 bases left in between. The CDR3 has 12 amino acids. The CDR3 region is CASSPGTYTQYF. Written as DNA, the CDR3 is TGTGCCAGCAGTCCAGGGACTTATACGCAGTATTTT.

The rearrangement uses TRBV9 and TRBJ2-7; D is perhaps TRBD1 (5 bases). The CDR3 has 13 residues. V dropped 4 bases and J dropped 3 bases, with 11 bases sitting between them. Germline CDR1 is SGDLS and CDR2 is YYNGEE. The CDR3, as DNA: TGTGCCAGCAGCTCAGGGCCTCGCTACGAGCAGTACTTC. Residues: CASSSGPRYEQYF.

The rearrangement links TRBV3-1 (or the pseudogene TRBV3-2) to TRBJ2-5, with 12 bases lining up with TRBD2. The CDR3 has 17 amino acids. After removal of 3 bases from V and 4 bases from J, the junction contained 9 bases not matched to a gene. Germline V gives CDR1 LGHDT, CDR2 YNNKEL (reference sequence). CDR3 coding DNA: TGTGCCAGCAGCCAGCCACCGACTAGCGGGGGCGTAGAGACCCAGTACTTC. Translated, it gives CASSQPPTSGGVETQYF.

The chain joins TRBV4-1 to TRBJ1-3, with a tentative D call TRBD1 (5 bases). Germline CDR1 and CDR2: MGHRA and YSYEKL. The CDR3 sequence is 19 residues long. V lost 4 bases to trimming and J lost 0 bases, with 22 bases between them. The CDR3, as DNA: TGCGCCAGCAGCCTACCACCTACAGGAAAAGCGCACTCTGGAAACACCATATATTTT. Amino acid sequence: CASSLPPTGKAHSGNTIYF.

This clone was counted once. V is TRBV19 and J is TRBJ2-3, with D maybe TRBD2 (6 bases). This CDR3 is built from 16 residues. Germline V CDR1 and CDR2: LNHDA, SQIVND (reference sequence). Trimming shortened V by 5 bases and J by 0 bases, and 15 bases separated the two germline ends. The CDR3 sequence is CASSETGTVSTDTQYF. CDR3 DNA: TGTGCCAGTAGTGAAACCGGGACTGTAAGCACAGATACGCAGTATTTT.